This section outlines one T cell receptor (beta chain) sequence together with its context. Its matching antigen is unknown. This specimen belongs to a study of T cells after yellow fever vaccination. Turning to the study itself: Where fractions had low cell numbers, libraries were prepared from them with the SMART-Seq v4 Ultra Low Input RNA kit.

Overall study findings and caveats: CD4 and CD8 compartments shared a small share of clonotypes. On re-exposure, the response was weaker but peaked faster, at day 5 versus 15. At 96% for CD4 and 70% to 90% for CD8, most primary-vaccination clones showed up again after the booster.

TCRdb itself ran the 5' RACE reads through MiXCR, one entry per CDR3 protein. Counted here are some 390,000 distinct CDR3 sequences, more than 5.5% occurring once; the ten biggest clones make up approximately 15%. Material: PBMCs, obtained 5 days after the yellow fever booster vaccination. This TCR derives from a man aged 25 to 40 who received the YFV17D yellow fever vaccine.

CDR3 in DNA: TGTGCCAGCAGCCGGGGCATTAAAACCGGGGAGCTGTTTTTT. Its translation: CASSRGIKTGELFF. The chain employs TRBV6-2 or TRBV6-3 and TRBJ2-2, with D perhaps given as TRBD1 or TRBD2 (5 bases each). The CDR3 totals 14 residues. CDR1 is MNHEY and CDR2 is SVGEGT in the germline V gene. Trimming took 6 bases from V and 5 from J, leaving 13 bases between them.